The source of this TCR beta chain is a study of monozygotic twins with inflammatory bowel disease. Study conclusions and caveats: Compared with healthy twins, IBD patients shared fewer clonotypes with others, especially with disease activity. Any single strong signal or clonotype tied to IBD lacked support. Repertoire likeness was no different across concordant and discordant twins, perhaps owing to restricted power.

As to this clonotype: Antigen: not known.

CDR3 size: 16 residues. In germline, CDR1 is SEHNR, CDR2 FQNEAQ (reference sequence). The study subjected TCRalpha and TCRbeta cDNA to two nested PCRs of approximately 16 and 10 cycles. TCRdb re-analyzed the 5' RACE reads; it lists each CDR3 protein once, without DNA. This sample contains approximately 400,000 distinct CDR3 sequences. This clonotype originated in a human donor with ulcerative colitis or Crohn's disease, or a healthy co-twin of an affected twin (not recorded which). Sequenced sample: blood. V and J are TRBV7-9 and TRBJ2-1; with no DNA, the TCRdb D assignment of TRBD1 cannot be verified. The CDR3 reads CASSLGFRDADNEQFF.